This paragraph covers one T cell receptor (beta chain) sequence. Its antigen is not identified. There were TCR beta CDR3 regions amplified from RNA transcripts. An initial round of RT-PCR targeting the TCR CDR3 relied on the HTBI primer set. In TCRdb, the multiplex PCR reads were re-called with MiXCR into one record per CDR3 protein. The repertoire includes 350,000 or so distinct CDR3 sequences, less than 20% of them detected once, and roughly a sixth sits in the top ten. Clinical symptoms, serum thyroxine and TRAb, thyroid ultrasound and orbital computed tomography together formed the diagnostic basis. The CDR3 has 17 residues. Trimming removed 0 bases from V and 2 bases from J, with 16 bases in between. The sample originates from a study of T cells in Graves' hyperthyroidism and ophthalmopathy. Study in general: Peripheral blood sampling occurred at initial diagnosis, before any treatment. Regarding the study as a whole: Blood shared most expanded thyroid clonotypes above 0.001. The model identified upcoming ophthalmopathy a median 6.5 months ahead of onset.

The rearrangement uses TRBV12-3 or TRBV12-4 and TRBJ1-1; no definite D call. The TCR sequence derives from a middle-aged woman with Graves' ophthalmopathy. Source material: blood. The CDR3 bases are TGTGCCAGCAGTTTAGCGCTGAAACGGGTAGGAAACACTGAAGCTTTCTTT. Translating it yields CASSLALKRVGNTEAFF.